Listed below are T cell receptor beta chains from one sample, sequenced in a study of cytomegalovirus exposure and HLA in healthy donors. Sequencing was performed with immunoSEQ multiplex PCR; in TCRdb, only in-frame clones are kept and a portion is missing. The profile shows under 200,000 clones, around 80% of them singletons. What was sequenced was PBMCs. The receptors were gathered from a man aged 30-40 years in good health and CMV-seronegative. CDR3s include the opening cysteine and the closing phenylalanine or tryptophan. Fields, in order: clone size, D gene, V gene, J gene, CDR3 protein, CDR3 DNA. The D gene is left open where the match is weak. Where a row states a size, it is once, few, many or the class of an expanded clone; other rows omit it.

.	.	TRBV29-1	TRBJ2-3	CSAGRVADTQYF	TGCAGCGCCGGCCGGGTGGCAGATACGCAGTATTTT
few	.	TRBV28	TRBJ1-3	CASSLIRASGNTIYF	TGTGCCAGCAGTTTAATCCGAGCCTCTGGAAACACCATATATTTT
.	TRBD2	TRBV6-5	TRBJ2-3	CASSYGAGGSGAQYF	TGTGCCAGCAGTTACGGGGCGGGAGGGTCCGGGGCGCAGTATTTT
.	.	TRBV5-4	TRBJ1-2	CASSFGLNTNYGYTF	TGTGCCAGCAGCTTCGGACTAAATACTAACTATGGCTACACCTTC
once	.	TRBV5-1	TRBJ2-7	CASSLGKQYEQYF	TGCGCCAGCAGCTTGGGCAAGCAATACGAGCAGTACTTC
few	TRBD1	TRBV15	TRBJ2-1	CATSREDRYNEQFF	TGTGCCACCAGCAGAGAGGACAGGTACAATGAGCAGTTCTTC
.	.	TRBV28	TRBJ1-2	CASSPQRDLLGRIGGYTF	TGTGCCAGCAGCCCTCAACGGGACTTATTGGGGAGGATAGGTGGCTACACCTTC
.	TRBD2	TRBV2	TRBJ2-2	CATGLAVGTGELFF	TGTGCCACCGGACTAGCGGTGGGCACCGGGGAGCTGTTTTTT
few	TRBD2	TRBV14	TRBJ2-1	CASSHGGSSYNEQFF	TGTGCCAGCAGCCACGGCGGGAGCTCCTACAATGAGCAGTTCTTC
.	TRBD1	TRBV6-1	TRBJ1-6	CASREQSGDRNNSPLHF	TGTGCCAGCAGGGAACAGAGTGGGGACAGGAATAATTCACCCCTCCACTTT
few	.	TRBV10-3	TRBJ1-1	CASTHGQTEAFF	TGTGCCAGCACCCACGGACAGACTGAAGCTTTCTTT
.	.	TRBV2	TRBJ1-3	CAIQENSGNTIYF	TGTGCCATCCAGGAAAACTCTGGAAACACCATATATTTT
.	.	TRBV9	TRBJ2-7	CASSVEAGSEQYF	TGTGCCAGCAGCGTAGAAGCCGGGTCCGAGCAGTACTTC
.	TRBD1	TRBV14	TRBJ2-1	CASSPRQGLSSYNEQFF	TGTGCCAGCAGCCCTCGACAGGGGCTGAGCTCCTACAATGAGCAGTTCTTC
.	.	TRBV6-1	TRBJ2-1	CASSELGKGAYNEQFF	TGTGCCAGCAGTGAACTGGGGAAGGGGGCCTACAATGAGCAGTTCTTC
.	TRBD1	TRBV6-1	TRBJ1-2	CASRKQGDYGYTF	TGTGCCAGCAGGAAACAGGGGGACTATGGCTACACCTTC
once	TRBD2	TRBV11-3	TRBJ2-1	CASSLELAGGNEQFF	TGTGCCAGCAGCTTAGAACTAGCGGGAGGCAATGAGCAGTTCTTC
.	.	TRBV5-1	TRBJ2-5	CASSLDSHPSGTQYF	TGCGCCAGCAGCTTGGATTCTCATCCGTCGGGGACCCAGTACTTC
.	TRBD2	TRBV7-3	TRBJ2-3	CASSLFGEGDTQYF	TGTGCCAGCAGCTTATTTGGGGAGGGAGATACGCAGTATTTT
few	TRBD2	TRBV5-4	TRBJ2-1	CASSLGLADYNEQFF	TGTGCCAGCAGCTTAGGGCTAGCGGACTACAATGAGCAGTTCTTC
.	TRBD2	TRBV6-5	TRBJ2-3	CASSLAGGSTDTQYF	TGTGCCAGCAGTCTAGCGGGAGGGTCGACAGATACGCAGTATTTT
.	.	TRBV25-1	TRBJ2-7	CASSVAGSYEQYF	TGTGCCAGCAGTGTTGCAGGGTCCTACGAGCAGTACTTC
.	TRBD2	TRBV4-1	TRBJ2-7	CASSQDKASGGYEQYF	TGCGCCAGCAGCCAAGATAAGGCTAGCGGGGGCTACGAGCAGTACTTC
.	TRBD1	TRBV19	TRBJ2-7	CASPPGQGTYEQYF	TGTGCCAGCCCCCCGGGACAGGGCACCTACGAGCAGTACTTC
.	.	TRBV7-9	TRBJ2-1	CASSLDGLPRGNEQFF	TGTGCCAGCAGCTTAGACGGACTTCCCCGTGGTAATGAGCAGTTCTTC
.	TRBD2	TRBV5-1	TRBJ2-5	CASSLILAGAQETQYF	TGCGCCAGCAGCCTCATCTTAGCGGGAGCCCAAGAGACCCAGTACTTC
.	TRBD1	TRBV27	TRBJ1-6	CASRPGTDYNSPLHF	TGTGCCAGCAGACCCGGGACAGACTATAATTCACCCCTCCACTTT
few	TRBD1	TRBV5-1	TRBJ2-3	CASSLAWTGDGTDTQYF	TGCGCCAGCAGCTTGGCCTGGACAGGGGATGGCACAGATACGCAGTATTTT
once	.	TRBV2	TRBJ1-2	CASSDQGRGYYGYTF	TGTGCCAGCAGTGACCAGGGCAGGGGCTACTATGGCTACACCTTC
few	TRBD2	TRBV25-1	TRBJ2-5	CASSDSGSRTQYF	TGTGCCAGCAGTGACAGCGGGAGTAGGACCCAGTACTTC
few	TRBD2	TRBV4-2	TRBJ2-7	CASSQPSTSGRVYEQYF	TGTGCCAGCAGCCAGCCTTCTACTAGCGGGAGGGTTTACGAGCAGTACTTC
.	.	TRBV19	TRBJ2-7	CASSITGPYEQYF	TGTGCCAGTAGTATCACAGGGCCCTACGAGCAGTACTTC
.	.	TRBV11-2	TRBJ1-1	CASSFRDKVAEAFF	TGTGCCAGCAGCTTTCGGGATAAGGTCGCTGAAGCTTTCTTT
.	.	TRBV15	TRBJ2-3	CATSRGREGTDTQYF	TGTGCCACCAGCAGAGGGAGGGAGGGCACAGATACGCAGTATTTT
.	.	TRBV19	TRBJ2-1	CASSSRDNEQFF	TGTGCCAGTAGTTCCAGGGACAATGAGCAGTTCTTC
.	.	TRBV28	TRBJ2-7	CASSPSGTLMYEQYF	TGTGCCAGCAGTCCCTCCGGGACATTGATGTACGAGCAGTACTTC
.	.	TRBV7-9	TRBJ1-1	CASSPSKGLNTEAFF	TGTGCCAGCAGCCCTAGCAAGGGTTTGAACACTGAAGCTTTCTTT
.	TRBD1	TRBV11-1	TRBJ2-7	CASSPQGNSEQYF	TGTGCCAGCAGTCCACAGGGGAACAGCGAGCAGTACTTC
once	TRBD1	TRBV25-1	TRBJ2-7	CASSDRGQPYEQYF	TGTGCCAGCAGTGACAGGGGGCAGCCCTACGAGCAGTACTTC
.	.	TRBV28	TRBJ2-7	CASSSLWAASYEQYF	TGTGCCAGCAGTTCCCTCTGGGCAGCCTCCTACGAGCAGTACTTC
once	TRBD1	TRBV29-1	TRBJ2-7	CSVEVSRTGSSYEQYF	TGCAGCGTTGAAGTGTCCCGGACAGGGAGCTCCTACGAGCAGTACTTC
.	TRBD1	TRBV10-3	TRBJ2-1	CAISLETGGLFF	TGTGCCATCAGCTTAGAGACAGGGGGTCTGTTCTTC
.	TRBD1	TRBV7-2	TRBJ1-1	CASSLAQGEVNTEAFF	TGTGCCAGCAGCTTAGCGCAGGGGGAGGTGAACACTGAAGCTTTCTTT
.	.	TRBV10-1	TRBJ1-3	CASSDREDSGNTIYF	TGCGCCAGCAGTGACCGGGAAGACTCTGGAAACACCATATATTTT
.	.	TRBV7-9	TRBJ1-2	CASSLQSLGYTF	TGTGCCAGCAGCTTGCAGTCCCTTGGCTACACCTTC
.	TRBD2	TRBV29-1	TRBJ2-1	CSVQAGRAAYNEQFF	TGCAGCGTTCAGGCCGGGAGGGCCGCCTACAATGAGCAGTTCTTC